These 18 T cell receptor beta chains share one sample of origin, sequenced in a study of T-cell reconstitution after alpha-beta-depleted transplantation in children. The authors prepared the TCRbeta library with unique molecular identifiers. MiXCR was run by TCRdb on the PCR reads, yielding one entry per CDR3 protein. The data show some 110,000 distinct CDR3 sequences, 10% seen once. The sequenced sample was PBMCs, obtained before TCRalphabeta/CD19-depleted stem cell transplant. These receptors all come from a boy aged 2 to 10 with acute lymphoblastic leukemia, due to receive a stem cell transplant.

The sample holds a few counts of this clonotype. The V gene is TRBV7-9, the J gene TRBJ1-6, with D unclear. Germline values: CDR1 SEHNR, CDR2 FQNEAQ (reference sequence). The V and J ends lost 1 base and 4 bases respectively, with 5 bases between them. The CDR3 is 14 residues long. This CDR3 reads CASSLGGYNSPLHF. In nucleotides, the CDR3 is TGTGCCAGCAGCTTAGGAGGGTATAATTCACCCCTCCACTTT.

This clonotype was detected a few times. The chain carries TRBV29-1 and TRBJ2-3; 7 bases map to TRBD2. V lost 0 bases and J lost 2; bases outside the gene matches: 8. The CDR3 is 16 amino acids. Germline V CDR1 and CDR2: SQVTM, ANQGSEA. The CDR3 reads CSVEDLGLADTDTQYF. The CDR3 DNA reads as TGCAGCGTTGAAGATCTAGGGCTAGCGGACACAGATACGCAGTATTTT.

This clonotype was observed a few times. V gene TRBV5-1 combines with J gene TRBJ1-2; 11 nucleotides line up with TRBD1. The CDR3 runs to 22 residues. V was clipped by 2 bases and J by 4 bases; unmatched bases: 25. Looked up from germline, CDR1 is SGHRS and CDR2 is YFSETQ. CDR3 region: CASSFRTGGRSAGGFYSYGYTF. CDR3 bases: TGCGCCAGCAGCTTTCGGACAGGGGGCAGATCAGCTGGGGGATTCTACAGCTATGGCTACACCTTC.

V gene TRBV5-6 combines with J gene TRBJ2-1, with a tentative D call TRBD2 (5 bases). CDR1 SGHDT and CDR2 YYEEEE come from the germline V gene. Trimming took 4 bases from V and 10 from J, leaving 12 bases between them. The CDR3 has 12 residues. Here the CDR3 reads CASSPGMGEQFF. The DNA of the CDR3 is TGTGCCAGCAGCCCGGGAATGGGAGAGCAGTTCTTC.

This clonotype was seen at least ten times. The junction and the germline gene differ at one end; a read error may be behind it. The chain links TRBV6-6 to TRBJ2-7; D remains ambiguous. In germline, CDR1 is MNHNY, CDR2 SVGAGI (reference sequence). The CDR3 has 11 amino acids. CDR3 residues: CASSHSYEQYF. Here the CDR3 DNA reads TGTGCCAGCAGTCACTCCTACGAGCAGTACTTC.

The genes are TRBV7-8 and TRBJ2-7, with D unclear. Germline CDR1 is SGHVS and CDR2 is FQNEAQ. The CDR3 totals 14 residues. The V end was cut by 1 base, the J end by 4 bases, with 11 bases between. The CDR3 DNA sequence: TGTGCCAGCAGCTTAGACGGCGGATCGTACGAGCAGTACTTC. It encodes CASSLDGGSYEQYF.

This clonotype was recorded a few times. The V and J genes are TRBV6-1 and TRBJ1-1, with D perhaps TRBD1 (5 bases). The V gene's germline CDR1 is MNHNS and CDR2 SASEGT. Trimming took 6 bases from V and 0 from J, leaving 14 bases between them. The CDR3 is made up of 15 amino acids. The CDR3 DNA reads TGTGCCAGCAGGGCAGATCGGGGACTGAACACTGAAGCTTTCTTT. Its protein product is CASRADRGLNTEAFF.

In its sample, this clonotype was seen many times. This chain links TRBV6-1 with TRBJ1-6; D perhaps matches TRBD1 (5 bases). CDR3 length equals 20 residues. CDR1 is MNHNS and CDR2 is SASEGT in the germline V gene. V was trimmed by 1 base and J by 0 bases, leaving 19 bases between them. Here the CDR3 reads CASSEVPGRVLSSYNSPLHF. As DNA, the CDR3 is TGTGCCAGCAGTGAAGTTCCGGGACGCGTCCTTAGCTCCTATAATTCACCCCTCCACTTT.

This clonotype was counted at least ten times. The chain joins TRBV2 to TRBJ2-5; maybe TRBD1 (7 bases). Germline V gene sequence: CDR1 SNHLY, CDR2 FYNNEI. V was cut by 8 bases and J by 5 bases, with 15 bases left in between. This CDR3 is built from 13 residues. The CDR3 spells CASGTVRGETQYF. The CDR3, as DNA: TGTGCCAGCGGGACAGTCCGGGGGGAGACCCAGTACTTC.

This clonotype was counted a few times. CDR3 sequence reads: CSASRIASQPQHF. DNA of the CDR3: TGCAGTGCTAGTCGGATTGCTAGCCAGCCCCAGCATTTT. This chain links TRBV20-1 with TRBJ1-5, with D unresolved. The V gene's germline CDR1 is DFQATT and CDR2 SNEGSKA (reference sequence). The length of the CDR3 is 13 residues. The V end was cut by 3 bases, the J end by 7 bases, with 13 bases between.

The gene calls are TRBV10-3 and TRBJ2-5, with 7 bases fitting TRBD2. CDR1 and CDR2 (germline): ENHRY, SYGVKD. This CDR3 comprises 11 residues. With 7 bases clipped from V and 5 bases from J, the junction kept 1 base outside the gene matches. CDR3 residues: CAIKGGETQYF. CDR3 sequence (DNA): TGTGCCATCAAGGGAGGGGAGACCCAGTACTTC.

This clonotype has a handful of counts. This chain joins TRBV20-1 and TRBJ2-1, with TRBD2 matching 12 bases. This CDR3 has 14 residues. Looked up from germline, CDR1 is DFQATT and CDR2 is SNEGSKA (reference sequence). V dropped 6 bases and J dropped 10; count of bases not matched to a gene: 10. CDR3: CSAVTSGSLGEQFF. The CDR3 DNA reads TGCAGTGCCGTGACTAGCGGGAGCCTTGGGGAGCAGTTCTTC.

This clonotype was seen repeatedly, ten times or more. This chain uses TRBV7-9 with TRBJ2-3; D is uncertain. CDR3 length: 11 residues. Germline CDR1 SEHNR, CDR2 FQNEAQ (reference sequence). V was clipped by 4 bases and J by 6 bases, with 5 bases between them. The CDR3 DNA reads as TGTGCCAGCAGCTACAAGGATACGCAGTATTTT. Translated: CASSYKDTQYF.

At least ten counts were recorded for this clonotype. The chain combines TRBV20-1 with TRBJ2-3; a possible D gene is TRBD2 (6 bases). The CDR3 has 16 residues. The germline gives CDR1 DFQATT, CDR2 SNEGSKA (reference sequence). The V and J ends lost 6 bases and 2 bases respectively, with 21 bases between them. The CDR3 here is CSAPLDLARATDTQYF. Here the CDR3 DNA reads TGCAGTGCACCCCTTGATCTAGCGAGAGCCACAGATACGCAGTATTTT.

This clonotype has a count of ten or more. The CDR3 DNA sequence: TGCGCCAGCAGCTTGACTCGCTCGACAGGGCGGCAAGAGACCCAGTACTTC. Its protein is CASSLTRSTGRQETQYF. This chain uses TRBV5-1 with TRBJ2-5, with 7 positions matching TRBD1. The germline CDR1 and CDR2 sequences are SGHRS and YFSETQ. J was trimmed by 2 bases and V by 1 base; bases with no gene match: 11. This CDR3 is 17 amino acids long.

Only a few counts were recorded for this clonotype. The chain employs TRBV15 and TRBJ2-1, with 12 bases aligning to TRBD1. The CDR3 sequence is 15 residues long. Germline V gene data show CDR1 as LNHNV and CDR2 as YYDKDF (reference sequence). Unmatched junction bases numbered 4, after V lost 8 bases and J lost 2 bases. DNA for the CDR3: TGTGCCACCGGATGGGACAGGGGGCCCTACAATGAGCAGTTCTTC. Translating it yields CATGWDRGPYNEQFF.

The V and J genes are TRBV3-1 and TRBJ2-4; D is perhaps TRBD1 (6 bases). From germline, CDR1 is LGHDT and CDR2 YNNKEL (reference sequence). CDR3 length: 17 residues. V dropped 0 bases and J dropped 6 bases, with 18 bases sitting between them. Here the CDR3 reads CASSQDWDTLRGNIQYF. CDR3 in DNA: TGTGCCAGCAGCCAAGATTGGGACACCTTGAGGGGAAACATTCAGTACTTC.

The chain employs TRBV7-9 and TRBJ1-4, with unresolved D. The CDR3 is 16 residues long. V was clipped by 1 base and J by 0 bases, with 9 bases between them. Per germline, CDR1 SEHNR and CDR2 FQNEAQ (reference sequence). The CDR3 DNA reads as TGTGCCAGCAGCTTAGGAGCGACAACAACTAATGAAAAACTGTTTTTT. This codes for CASSLGATTTNEKLFF.